This entry concerns a single TCR beta chain. This sample is part of a study of blood T cell repertoires in COVID-19. The CDR3 spans 18 residues. Sequencing used immunoSEQ multiplex PCR; TCRdb keeps in-frame clones, though not all of them. The repertoire includes roughly 42,000 clones, approximately 79% of them detected once, and 33% sits in the top ten. The material sequenced was peripheral blood. This rearrangement joins TRBV12-2 to TRBJ2-6; the table's D call TRBD2 went unverified against the DNA. TRBV12-2 is a known pseudogene. This receptor was identified in a woman of 80 years or more with acute or convalescent COVID-19. The CDR3 loop is CASRLGTTPHKVGNVLTF. The CDR3 nucleotides are TGTGCAAGTCGCCTTGGAACGACTCCACACAAAGTCGGGAACGTCCTGACTTTC.